This T cell receptor (beta chain) was retrieved from a study of post-analysis software for immune sequencing data. The V gene lost 10 bases and the J gene lost 2 bases, with 7 bases spanning the gap. The CDR3 extends over 11 amino acids. Germline CDR1 reads MNHNY; CDR2 reads SVGAGI (reference sequence). This clonotype showed up just once. Its antigen is still unknown. Incorporated into the TCR beta cDNA libraries were unique molecular identifiers, which served to reduce PCR and sequencing biases. TCRdb fed the PCR reads into MiXCR, producing one record per CDR3 protein. Here the sample spans roughly 430,000 distinct CDR3 sequences, 35% to 45% being singletons. Study results and caveats: A few TRBV segments, TRBV5-6, TRBV5-1 and TRBV20-1 among them, were found more frequent in patients than controls. For normalized Chao1 diversity, multiple sclerosis patients scored significantly lower than controls did.

The sequenced sample consisted of blood. This TCR came from a girl aged 2 to 10 with multiple sclerosis. V and J are TRBV6-6 and TRBJ2-3; possible D gene TRBD1, 5 bases. The CDR3 spells CANRNTDTQYF. CDR3 bases: TGTGCCAACAGGAACACAGATACGCAGTATTTT.